These T cell receptor beta chains were read from a single sample in a study of T-cell memory formation after mild COVID-19. TCRdb independently ran MiXCR on the 5' RACE reads; one entry per CDR3 protein. The sample lists a few hundred thousand distinct CDR3 sequences, approximately 15% occurring once. The sequencing sample was made of PBMCs or a T cell subset sorted from them (not recorded which). The receptors were sampled from a young man who had mild COVID-19 (a few samples of this study predate the infection). Cell type and time point are not known. Each CDR3 is given with its conserved first and last residue. A D gene is named only where the DNA matches it firmly. Some rows mark clone size as missing; the rest say once, few, many or name a class of expanded clone.

clone size: many
J gene: TRBJ1-5
D gene: .
V gene: TRBV9
CDR3 DNA: TGTGCCAGCAGCGTAGATGCGGATCAGCCCCAGCATTTT
CDR3 protein: CASSVDADQPQHF

clone size: .
J gene: TRBJ1-5
D gene: .
V gene: TRBV4-3
CDR3 DNA: TGCGCCAGCAGCCAAGATTGGATCTACATGCAGCCCCAGCATTTT
CDR3 protein: CASSQDWIYMQPQHF

clone size: few
J gene: TRBJ2-1
D gene: .
V gene: TRBV27
CDR3 DNA: TGTGCCAGCAGTTTGGGGCCCCCACGGTCTCACCCCAATGAGCAGTTCTTC
CDR3 protein: CASSLGPPRSHPNEQFF

clone size: few
J gene: TRBJ2-3
D gene: TRBD2
V gene: TRBV7-2
CDR3 DNA: TGTGCCAGCAGGCTCCCGGGACTAGAGACAGATACGCAGTATTTT
CDR3 protein: CASRLPGLETDTQYF

clone size: .
J gene: TRBJ2-1
D gene: .
V gene: TRBV6-4
CDR3 DNA: TGTGCCAGCAGCTCGAGGGCGGGGACCCTCGAAGGGCAGTTCTTC
CDR3 protein: CASSSRAGTLEGQFF

clone size: .
J gene: TRBJ1-5
D gene: TRBD1
V gene: TRBV6-2/TRBV6-3
CDR3 DNA: TGTGCCAACGACAGGGACAGCAATCAGCCCCAGCATTTT
CDR3 protein: CANDRDSNQPQHF

clone size: .
J gene: TRBJ1-4
D gene: .
V gene: TRBV20-1
CDR3 DNA: TGCAGTGCTAGAGATGCTACCGGGCCGGGGGAAAAACTGTTTTTT
CDR3 protein: CSARDATGPGEKLFF

clone size: few
J gene: TRBJ2-1
D gene: .
V gene: TRBV6-2/TRBV6-3
CDR3 DNA: TGTGCCAGCAGTTACCGGGGCTTGTATGAGCAGTTCTTC
CDR3 protein: CASSYRGLYEQFF

clone size: .
J gene: TRBJ2-3
D gene: .
V gene: TRBV5-1
CDR3 DNA: TGCGCCAGCAGCTTGGGAAATGGGGCCCCAGATACGCAGTATTTT
CDR3 protein: CASSLGNGAPDTQYF

clone size: .
J gene: TRBJ1-5
D gene: TRBD1
V gene: TRBV20-1
CDR3 DNA: TGCAGTGCTAGCTATCGACAGGGATCAGTCAATCAGCCCCAGCATTTT
CDR3 protein: CSASYRQGSVNQPQHF

clone size: few
J gene: TRBJ2-1
D gene: .
V gene: TRBV4-3
CDR3 DNA: TGCGCCAGCAGCCAAGACCCGCTAAGCTCCTACAATGAGCAGTTCTTC
CDR3 protein: CASSQDPLSSYNEQFF

clone size: few
J gene: TRBJ2-7
D gene: .
V gene: TRBV20-1
CDR3 DNA: TGCAGTTCCAGGACCGTGTACTCCTACGAGCAGTACTTC
CDR3 protein: CSSRTVYSYEQYF

clone size: few
J gene: TRBJ2-7
D gene: .
V gene: TRBV3-1
CDR3 DNA: TGTGCCAGCAGCCTAGGACGGAACTACGAGCAGTACTTC
CDR3 protein: CASSLGRNYEQYF

clone size: .
J gene: TRBJ2-1
D gene: .
V gene: TRBV6-4
CDR3 DNA: TGTGCCAGCAGCGCCGGGTGGGGGGGCCTCAATGAGCAGTTCTTC
CDR3 protein: CASSAGWGGLNEQFF

clone size: .
J gene: TRBJ2-5
D gene: TRBD1
V gene: TRBV4-1
CDR3 DNA: TGCGCCAGCAGCCGGGGGACAGGGGGCTCCCGGCGATTCCAAGAGACCCAGTACTTC
CDR3 protein: CASSRGTGGSRRFQETQYF

clone size: few
J gene: TRBJ2-6
D gene: TRBD1
V gene: TRBV6-1
CDR3 DNA: TGTGCCAGCAGAGTGACAGGGGCCGGGGCCAACGTCCTGACTTTC
CDR3 protein: CASRVTGAGANVLTF

clone size: .
J gene: TRBJ2-5
D gene: TRBD2
V gene: TRBV5-1
CDR3 DNA: TGCGCCAGCAGCTCTTCGACTAGCGGGAAAGAGACCCAGTACTTC
CDR3 protein: CASSSSTSGKETQYF

clone size: .
J gene: TRBJ1-3
D gene: .
V gene: TRBV7-2
CDR3 DNA: TGTGCCAGCAGCTCAATACATATCTCTGGAAACACCATATATTTT
CDR3 protein: CASSSIHISGNTIYF

clone size: .
J gene: TRBJ1-2
D gene: TRBD1
V gene: TRBV6-5
CDR3 DNA: TGTGCCAGCAGTAACTGGGGGACAGGGAGGGACTATGGCTACACCTTC
CDR3 protein: CASSNWGTGRDYGYTF

clone size: few
J gene: TRBJ2-7
D gene: .
V gene: TRBV29-1
CDR3 DNA: TGCAGCGTCAACCAGAAGGGGGGAACCCACTACGAGCAGTACTTC
CDR3 protein: CSVNQKGGTHYEQYF

clone size: .
J gene: TRBJ1-4
D gene: .
V gene: TRBV5-1
CDR3 DNA: TGCGCCAGCAGCTTGATGTTGTCGGGGGGTGAAAAACTGTTTTTT
CDR3 protein: CASSLMLSGGEKLFF

clone size: .
J gene: TRBJ2-7
D gene: TRBD1
V gene: TRBV5-1
CDR3 DNA: TGCGCCAGCAGCCCGGGACAGGGTTTCGACGAGCAGTACTTC
CDR3 protein: CASSPGQGFDEQYF

clone size: few
J gene: TRBJ2-7
D gene: .
V gene: TRBV7-9
CDR3 DNA: TGTGCCAGCAGCCGGGGCGAAACCCCCTACGAGCAGTACTTC
CDR3 protein: CASSRGETPYEQYF

clone size: few
J gene: TRBJ2-7
D gene: TRBD2
V gene: TRBV12-5
CDR3 DNA: TGTGCTAGTGGTTTCTTCCTCTCACTAGCGGGGGGGCAGAACGAGCAGTACTTC
CDR3 protein: CASGFFLSLAGGQNEQYF

clone size: .
J gene: TRBJ1-2
D gene: .
V gene: TRBV5-1
CDR3 DNA: TGCGCCAGCAGCTTTTTACCGGACGGGTATGGCTACACCTTC
CDR3 protein: CASSFLPDGYGYTF

clone size: few
J gene: TRBJ2-1
D gene: .
V gene: TRBV29-1
CDR3 DNA: TGCAGCGTTGAAGGGGGTCATGAGCAGTTCTTC
CDR3 protein: CSVEGGHEQFF

clone size: many
J gene: TRBJ2-5
D gene: .
V gene: TRBV6-5
CDR3 DNA: TGTGCCAGCAGTTACTCGAGTATTCCGAGCGGGCGAGAGACCCAGTACTTC
CDR3 protein: CASSYSSIPSGRETQYF

clone size: many
J gene: TRBJ1-1
D gene: .
V gene: TRBV18
CDR3 DNA: TGTGCCAGCTCACCACGGATGAACACTGAAGCTTTCTTT
CDR3 protein: CASSPRMNTEAFF

clone size: .
J gene: TRBJ1-2
D gene: TRBD1
V gene: TRBV12-3/TRBV12-4
CDR3 DNA: TGTGCCAGCAGTACGGCAGGGGGTAACTATGGCTACACCTTC
CDR3 protein: CASSTAGGNYGYTF

clone size: few
J gene: TRBJ2-5
D gene: .
V gene: TRBV7-9
CDR3 DNA: TGTGCCAGCAGCTTGGGGATCCAAGAGACCCAGTACTTC
CDR3 protein: CASSLGIQETQYF

clone size: .
J gene: TRBJ2-3
D gene: .
V gene: TRBV21-1
CDR3 DNA: TGTGCCAGCAGCAAAGCAGGCAGGGGATGGACAGATACGCAGTATTTT
CDR3 protein: CASSKAGRGWTDTQYF

clone size: few
J gene: TRBJ2-5
D gene: .
V gene: TRBV29-1
CDR3 DNA: TGCAGCGTTCAGAGGGTACGGGAGACCCAGTACTTC
CDR3 protein: CSVQRVRETQYF

clone size: .
J gene: TRBJ1-2
D gene: .
V gene: TRBV6-2/TRBV6-3
CDR3 DNA: TGTGCCAGCAGTTACTCGCCGGCGGCCTCCGATGGCTACACCTTC
CDR3 protein: CASSYSPAASDGYTF

clone size: .
J gene: TRBJ1-1
D gene: TRBD1
V gene: TRBV29-1
CDR3 DNA: TGCAGCGTGGAGGGGGCGTACACTGAAGCTTTCTTT
CDR3 protein: CSVEGAYTEAFF

clone size: .
J gene: TRBJ2-3
D gene: .
V gene: TRBV9
CDR3 DNA: TGTGCCAGCAGCGAGGGGGACGCGGGGGGCACAGATACGCAGTATTTT
CDR3 protein: CASSEGDAGGTDTQYF